Presented here are 15 T cell receptor beta chains from one specimen sequenced in a study of prognosis after radiotherapy for stage I lung cancer. Researchers used two-round multiplex PCR to amplify TCR beta CDR3 starting from genomic DNA. Primers targeting each individual TRBV and TRBJ gene were applied in first-round PCR. MiXCR was run by TCRdb on the multiplex PCR reads, yielding one entry per CDR3 protein. The sample lists 50,000 to 75,000 distinct CDR3 sequences; approximately 25% were seen once. Here the sequenced sample was PBMCs, taken before or after stereotactic body radiation therapy (not recorded which). These receptors were taken from a donor older than 45 with non-small cell lung cancer.

Comment on this clonotype: This may be a read error: a much more frequent sequence differs by one nucleotide. The genes are TRBV30 and TRBJ2-3; D uncertain. The CDR3 is 15 amino acids. Germline CDR1 reads GTSNPN; CDR2 reads SVGIG (reference sequence). The V and J ends lost 2 bases and 2 bases respectively, with 14 bases between them. Here the CDR3 reads CAWSQGHGVTDTQYF. The DNA of the CDR3 is TGTGCCTGGAGTCAAGGCCATGGGGTCACAGATACGCAGTATTTT. Together with reference TRBV30 and TRBJ2-3, the CDR3 gives the full variable domain: SQTIHQWPATLVQPVGSPLSLECTVEGTSNPNLYWYRQAAGRGLQLLFYSVGIGQISSEVPQNLSASRPQDRQFILSSKKLLLSDSGFYLCAWSQGHGVTDTQYFGPGTRLTVL.

For this clonotype: A much larger clonotype is one base distant, so this may be a read error. The genes are TRBV5-6 and TRBJ1-5, with a weak D call TRBD1 (6 bases). Germline V gene lookup returns CDR1 SGHDT and CDR2 YYEEEE. The CDR3 contains 15 residues. Here the CDR3 reads CASSLGRGGGQPKHF. The CDR3 bases are TGTGCCAGCAGCTTGGGTAGAGGGGGTGGTCAGCCCAAGCATTTT.

This clonotype was recorded at least ten times. CDR3 in amino acids: CASSRLLGEYTQYF. CDR3 DNA: TGTGCCAGTAGTAGACTCCTCGGGGAGTATACGCAGTATTTT. This rearrangement joins TRBV19 to TRBJ2-3, with TRBD2 as a possible D gene (5 bases). Trimming removed 4 bases from V and 7 bases from J, with 15 bases in between. Germline CDR1 LNHDA, CDR2 SQIVND (reference sequence). The CDR3 consists of 14 residues.

Regarding this clonotype: A read error may be the cause here, since a much bigger clone is one base away. This chain uses TRBV9 with TRBJ1-1, with D hard to call. This CDR3 contains 13 residues. The germline V gene has CDR1 SGDLS and CDR2 YYNGEE. The CDR3 protein is CASSVDVLNEALF. CDR3 DNA sequence: TGTGCCAGCAGCGTAGACGTTCTAAATGAAGCTCTCTTT.

This chain links TRBV9 with TRBJ2-3; D gene ambiguous. The germline gives CDR1 SGDLS, CDR2 YYNGEE. Trimming removed 0 bases at V and 2 bases at J, with 7 bases between. This CDR3 spans 14 amino acids. CDR3 residues: CASSVATTTDTQYF. The DNA of the CDR3 is TGTGCCAGCAGCGTAGCAACGACCACAGATACGCAGTATTTT.

Many counts were recorded for this clonotype. The chain links TRBV7-6 to TRBJ1-3, with TRBD1 matching 9 bases. CDR3 length: 16 residues. Trimming cost V 2 bases and J 0 bases; bases outside gene matches: 2. Germline lookup yields CDR1 SGHVS and CDR2 FNYEAQ. This chain's CDR3 is CASSLRDRDSGNTIYF. The DNA of the CDR3 is TGTGCCAGCAGCTTACGGGACAGGGACTCTGGAAACACCATATATTTT.

This clonotype was counted many times. This chain links TRBV18 with TRBJ1-6, with no clear D. The CDR3 totals 14 residues. CDR1 is KGHSH and CDR2 is LQKENI in the germline V gene. V was clipped by 5 bases and J by 8 bases, with 13 bases between them. CDR3 amino acids: CASSTSQRYSPLHF. The CDR3 nucleotides are TGTGCCAGCTCAACCTCCCAGAGGTATTCACCCCTCCACTTT.

This clonotype appeared many times. The chain recombines TRBV11-2 with TRBJ1-2, with 7 bases identical to TRBD1. The CDR3 has 13 amino acids. Germline assignment: CDR1 SGHAT and CDR2 FQNNGV. V dropped 5 bases and J dropped 9; count of bases not matched to a gene: 9. The CDR3 DNA is TGTGCCAGCAGCCCCGACAGGGAGAGGAGCTACACCTTC. Its protein is CASSPDRERSYTF.

This clonotype has a count of ten or more. This sequence joins TRBV12-3 or TRBV12-4 and TRBJ1-5, with TRBD1 matching 8 bases. J lost 6 bases, V lost 3 bases, and 7 bases had no gene match. This CDR3 is built from 15 residues. The CDR3 nucleotides read TGTGCCAGCAGTTTCTCGACAGGGGTAAGTCAGCCCCAGCATTTT. Translating gives CASSFSTGVSQPQHF.

This clonotype is deemed medium-sized. The gene calls are TRBV12-3 or TRBV12-4 and TRBJ2-2, with 8 bases that match TRBD1. This CDR3 spans 15 amino acids. Trimming at V came to 6 bases and at J to 2 bases, leaving 5 bases not matched to a gene. The chain's CDR3 is CASSNRGTNTGELFF. The CDR3 DNA reads as TGTGCCAGCAGCAACAGGGGGACCAACACCGGGGAGCTGTTTTTT.

The chain combines TRBV9 with TRBJ2-7; 13 nucleotides match TRBD2. From germline, CDR1 is SGDLS and CDR2 YYNGEE. V lost 4 bases to trimming and J lost 0 bases; unmatched junction nucleotides: 10. This CDR3 comprises 18 residues. For the CDR3, the DNA is TGTGCCAGCAGCCTACACAACGGGACTAGCGGGGTCTCCTACGAGCAGTACTTC. This gives the protein CASSLHNGTSGVSYEQYF.

This clonotype has a count of ten or more. The CDR3 reads CASSEERTEETQYF. The DNA for the CDR3 is TGTGCCAGCAGTGAAGAACGGACTGAAGAGACCCAGTACTTC. The rearrangement links TRBV2 to TRBJ2-5; D might be TRBD2 (5 bases). The CDR3 length is 14 residues. In germline, CDR1 is SNHLY, CDR2 FYNNEI. The ends were cut back, 1 base at V and 3 bases at J, with 9 bases in the middle.

Comments on this clonotype: A far larger clone is only one base removed, so a read error is likely. This rearrangement joins TRBV12-3 or TRBV12-4 to TRBJ2-5; unclear D gene. The CDR3 runs 14 residues. Trimming pared 2 bases from V and 12 bases from J, leaving 19 bases between. The CDR3 here is CASSLRIRTYEKYF. The CDR3 nucleotides are TGTGCCAGCAGTTTAAGGATTCGAACATACGAGAAGTACTTC.

This clonotype was counted between two and nine times. A much larger clone differs by one base, so this may be a read error. V usage is TRBV28 and J usage is TRBJ2-3; tentative D call: TRBD2 (6 bases). Trimming took off 6 bases at V and 5 bases at J, with 12 bases between the two ends. The length of the CDR3 is 13 residues. Looked up from germline, CDR1 is MDHEN and CDR2 is SYDVKM. CDR3 nucleotides: TGTGCCAGCAGAGTGGGAGGAGGAGATACGCAGTATTTT. Translation gives CASRVGGGDTQYF.

Remarks on this clonotype: A much larger clone differs from this one at a single base, so this may be a read error. The chain links TRBV19 to TRBJ2-5; TRBD1 matches 7 bases. Germline CDR1 is LNHDA and CDR2 is SQIVND (reference sequence). Trimming at V came to 6 bases and at J to 5 bases, leaving 9 bases not matched to a gene. CDR3 size: 14 residues. The CDR3 sequence: CASSTQTGNETQYF. Written as DNA, the CDR3 is TGTGCCAGTAGCACCCAGACAGGGAATGAGACCCAGTACTTC.